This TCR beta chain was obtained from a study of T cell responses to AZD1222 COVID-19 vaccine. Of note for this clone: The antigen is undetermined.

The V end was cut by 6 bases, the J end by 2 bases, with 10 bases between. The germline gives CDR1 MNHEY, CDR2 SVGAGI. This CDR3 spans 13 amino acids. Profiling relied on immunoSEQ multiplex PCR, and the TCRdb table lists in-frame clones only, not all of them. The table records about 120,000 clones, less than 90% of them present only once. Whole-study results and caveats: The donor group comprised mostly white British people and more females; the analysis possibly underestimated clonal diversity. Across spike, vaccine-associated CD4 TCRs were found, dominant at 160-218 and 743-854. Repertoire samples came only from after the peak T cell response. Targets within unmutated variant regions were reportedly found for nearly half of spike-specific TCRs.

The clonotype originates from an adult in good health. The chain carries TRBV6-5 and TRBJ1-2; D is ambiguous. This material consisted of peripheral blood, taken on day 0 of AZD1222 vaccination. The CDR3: CASRTWGNYGYTF. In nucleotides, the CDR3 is TGTGCCAGCAGAACTTGGGGAAACTATGGCTACACCTTC.